The sequence of this T cell receptor (beta chain) was determined in a study of CD8 T cells in ankylosing spondylitis. Whole-study findings and limits: Characteristic of ankylosing spondylitis blood, it appeared, was a TCR beta motif comprising fewer than 10 highly homologous variants. Matched ankylosing spondylitis synovial fluid reportedly contained a significantly enriched population of disease-linked clones.

The CDR3 is 15 amino acids. The V gene lost 4 bases and the J gene lost 2 bases, with 15 bases spanning the gap. Germline V CDR1 and CDR2: LGHDT, YNNKEL (reference sequence). TCRdb recomputed calls from the 5' RACE reads with MiXCR, one row per CDR3 protein. The table shows a few hundred thousand distinct CDR3 sequences, with 6.5% to 10% occurring only once. To note about this clonotype: Its matching antigen is unknown.

The sequencing input was blood, either unsorted or a sorted T cell fraction (not recorded which). The sequence was obtained from a male donor with ankylosing spondylitis. The V gene is TRBV3-1, the J gene TRBJ2-7; tentatively, D is TRBD2 (6 bases). The CDR3 coding sequence is TGTGCCAGCAGCCTGACCGGGACTGGTGCCTACGAGCAGTACTTC. This encodes CASSLTGTGAYEQYF.